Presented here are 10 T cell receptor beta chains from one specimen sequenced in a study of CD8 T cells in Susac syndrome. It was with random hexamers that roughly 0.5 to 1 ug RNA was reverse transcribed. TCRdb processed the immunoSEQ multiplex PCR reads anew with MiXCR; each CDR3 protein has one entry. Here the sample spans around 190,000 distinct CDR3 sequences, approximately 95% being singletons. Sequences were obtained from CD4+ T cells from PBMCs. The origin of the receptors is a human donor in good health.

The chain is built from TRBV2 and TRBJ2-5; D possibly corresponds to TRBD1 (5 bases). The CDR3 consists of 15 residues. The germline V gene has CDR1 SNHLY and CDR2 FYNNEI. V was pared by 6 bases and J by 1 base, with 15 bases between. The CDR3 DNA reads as TGTGCCAGCAGCCCCTCCGGTAGGGGCCAAGAGACCCAGTACTTC. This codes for CASSPSGRGQETQYF.

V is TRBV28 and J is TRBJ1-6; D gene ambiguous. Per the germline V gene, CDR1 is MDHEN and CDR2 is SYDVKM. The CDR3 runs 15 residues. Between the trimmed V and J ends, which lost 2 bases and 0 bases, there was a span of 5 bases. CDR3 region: CASSLAGSYNSPLHF. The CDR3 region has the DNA TGTGCCAGCAGTTTAGCAGGCTCCTATAATTCACCCCTCCACTTT.

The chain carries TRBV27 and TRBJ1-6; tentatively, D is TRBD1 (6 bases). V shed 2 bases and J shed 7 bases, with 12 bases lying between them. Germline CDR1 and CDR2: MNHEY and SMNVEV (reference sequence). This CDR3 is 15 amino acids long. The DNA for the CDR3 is TGTGCCAGCAGTTTACGGGGGGCCGCAAATTCACCCCTCCACTTT. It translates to CASSLRGAANSPLHF.

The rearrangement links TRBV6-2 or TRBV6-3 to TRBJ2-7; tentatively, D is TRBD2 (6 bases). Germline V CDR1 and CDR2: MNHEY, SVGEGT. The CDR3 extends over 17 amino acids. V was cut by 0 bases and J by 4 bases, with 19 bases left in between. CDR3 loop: CASSYSSGSGVQYEQYF. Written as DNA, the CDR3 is TGTGCCAGCAGTTACTCGAGTGGTAGCGGAGTACAGTACGAGCAGTACTTC.

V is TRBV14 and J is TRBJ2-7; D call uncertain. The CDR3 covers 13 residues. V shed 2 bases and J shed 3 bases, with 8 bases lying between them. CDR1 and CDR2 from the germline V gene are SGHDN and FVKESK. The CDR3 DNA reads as TGTGCCAGCAGCCAAAGTTCAATCTACGAGCAGTACTTC. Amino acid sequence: CASSQSSIYEQYF.

The DNA of the CDR3 is TGTGCCAGCAGCGTGACAGGGCTCACTGAAGCTTTCTTT. It is translated as CASSVTGLTEAFF. The chain has TRBV7-2 and TRBJ1-1, with 7 bases fitting TRBD1. With 5 bases clipped from V and 4 bases from J, the junction kept 4 bases outside the gene matches. The CDR3 extends over 13 amino acids. The germline gives CDR1 SGHTA, CDR2 FQGNSA.

The CDR3 reads CASSPGGHGANVLTF. Written as DNA, the CDR3 is TGTGCCAGCAGCCCCGGGGGGCATGGGGCCAACGTCCTGACTTTC. The chain recombines TRBV7-2 with TRBJ2-6; perhaps TRBD2 as D (7 bases). CDR1 and CDR2 (germline): SGHTA, FQGNSA. Trimming shortened V by 5 bases and J by 3 bases, and 11 bases separated the two germline ends. The CDR3 totals 15 residues.

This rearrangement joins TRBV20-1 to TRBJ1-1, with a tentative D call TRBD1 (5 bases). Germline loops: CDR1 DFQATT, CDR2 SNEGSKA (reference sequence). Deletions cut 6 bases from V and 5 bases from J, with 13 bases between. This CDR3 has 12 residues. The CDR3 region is CSAELGGTEAFF. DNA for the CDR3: TGCAGTGCCGAGCTGGGGGGGACTGAAGCTTTCTTT.

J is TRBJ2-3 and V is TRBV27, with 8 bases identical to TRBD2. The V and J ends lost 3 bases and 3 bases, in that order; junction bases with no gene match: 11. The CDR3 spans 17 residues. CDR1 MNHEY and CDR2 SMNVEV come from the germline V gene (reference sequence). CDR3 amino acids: CASSFPGGAGRTDTQYF. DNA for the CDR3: TGTGCCAGCAGTTTCCCCGGGGGGGCCGGGCGAACAGATACGCAGTATTTT.

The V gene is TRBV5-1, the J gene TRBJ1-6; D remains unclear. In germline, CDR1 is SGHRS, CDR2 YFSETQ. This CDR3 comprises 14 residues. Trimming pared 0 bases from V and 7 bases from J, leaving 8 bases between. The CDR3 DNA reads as TGCGCCAGCAGCTTGGGGCAGGAGAATTCACCCCTCCACTTT. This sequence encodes CASSLGQENSPLHF.